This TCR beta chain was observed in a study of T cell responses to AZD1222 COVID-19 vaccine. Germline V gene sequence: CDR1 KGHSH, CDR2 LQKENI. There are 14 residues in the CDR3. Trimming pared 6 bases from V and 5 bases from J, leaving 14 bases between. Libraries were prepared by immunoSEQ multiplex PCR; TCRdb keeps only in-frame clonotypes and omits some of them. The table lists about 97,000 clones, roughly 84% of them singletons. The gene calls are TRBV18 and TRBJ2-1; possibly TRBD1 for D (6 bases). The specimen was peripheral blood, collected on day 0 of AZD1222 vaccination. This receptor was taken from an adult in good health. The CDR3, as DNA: TGTGCCAGCTCCCGTCCCGGACAGAACAATGAGCAGTTCTTC. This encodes CASSRPGQNNEQFF.